The TCR beta chain described here comes from a study of CD8+CD57+ T cells in acquired aplastic anemia. Germline CDR1 DFQATT, CDR2 SNEGSKA (reference sequence). V was pared by 5 bases and J by 4 bases, with 6 bases between. This CDR3 has 10 residues. Genomic DNA provided the template from which TCR beta VDJ and CDR3 profiles were obtained. One entry per CDR3 protein results from TCRdb running MiXCR on the reads. The sample includes fewer than 150,000 distinct CDR3 sequences, about 46% of them seen just once. The sample taken for sequencing was sorted CD4+, CD8+, or CD8+CD57+ T cells (not recorded which) from PBMCs. The chain uses TRBV20-1 and TRBJ2-7; D not resolved. This receptor was taken from a human donor in good health, serving as a control. The chain's CDR3 is CSAFDYEQYF. CDR3 coding DNA: TGCAGTGCTTTTGATTACGAGCAGTACTTC.